The following is a TCR beta chain sequence with its context. Its antigen is not known. The data derive from a study of shared clonotypes between healthy human individuals. General study points: Generation probability values for non-shared clonotypes were lower than those for clonotypes shared by all four donors.

The authors' processing: ImmunoSEQ junction-only sequences lacked quality scores, so their filtering differed. The table came from immunoSEQ multiplex PCR; TCRdb's copy has only in-frame clones and leaves some out. Clone size and V and J calls were adopted from that table, with D and trimming inferred from the DNA. This sample carries 2.3 million or so clones, 93% of them seen once, and the ten largest clones take under 0.45%. Germline V gene data show CDR1 as SEHNR and CDR2 as FQNEAQ (reference sequence). Trimming pared 1 base from V and 10 bases from J, leaving 11 bases between. This CDR3 comprises 12 residues.

This sequence joins TRBV7-9 and TRBJ2-7, with D tentatively TRBD2 (6 bases). The sequenced sample was naive CD4+ T cells from PBMCs. Subset meaning: CD45RA+ positively selected. The receptor's source is a man younger than 35 in good health. Some clones in this sample may be carry-over from other donors' samples. The CDR3 sequence is CASSLEGLSQYF. For the CDR3, the DNA is TGTGCCAGCAGCTTAGAAGGACTAAGCCAGTACTTC.